What follows describes a single T cell receptor beta chain. This specimen comes from a study of cytomegalovirus exposure and HLA in healthy donors. Clones were sequenced by immunoSEQ multiplex PCR, and TCRdb holds only the in-frame ones, with some missing. Of hundreds of thousands of clones in the sample, less than 95% were seen once. CDR1 SQVTM and CDR2 ANQGSEA come from the germline V gene. This CDR3 comprises 13 residues. J gave up 2 bases and V 6 bases, and 3 bases lay outside the gene matches. Sequencing input: PBMCs. V is TRBV29-1 and J is TRBJ1-4, with TRBD1 matching 7 bases. The source of this sequence is a woman in her thirties in good health and CMV-seronegative. The CDR3 nucleotides read TGCAGCGTCAACAGGGGCACTAATGAAAAACTGTTTTTT. Translated: CSVNRGTNEKLFF. Looking up the rest from reference TRBV29-1 and TRBJ1-4 gives the full variable domain: SAVISQKPSRDICQRGTSLTIQCQVDSQVTMMFWYRQQPGQSLTLIATANQGSEATYESGFVIDKFPISRPNLTFSTLTVSNMSPEDSSIYLCSVNRGTNEKLFFGSGTQLSVL.